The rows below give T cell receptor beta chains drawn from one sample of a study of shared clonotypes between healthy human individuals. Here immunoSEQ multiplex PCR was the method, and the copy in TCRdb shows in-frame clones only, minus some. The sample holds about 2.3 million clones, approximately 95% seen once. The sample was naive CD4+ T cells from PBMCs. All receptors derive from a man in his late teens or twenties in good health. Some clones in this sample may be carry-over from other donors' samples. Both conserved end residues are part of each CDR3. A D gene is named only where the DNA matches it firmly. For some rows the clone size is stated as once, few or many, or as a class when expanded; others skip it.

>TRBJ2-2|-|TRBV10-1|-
TGCGCCAGCAGTCGAAACACCGGGGAGCTGTTTTTT
CASSRNTGELFF
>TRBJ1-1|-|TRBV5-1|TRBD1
TGCGCCAGCAGCCCTGGGTACAGGGGTGCCCCGGGGGCTTTCTTT
CASSPGYRGAPGAFF
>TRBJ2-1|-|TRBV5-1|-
TGCGCCAGCAGTCAGATATATAGCTCCTACAATGAGCAGTTCTTC
CASSQIYSSYNEQFF
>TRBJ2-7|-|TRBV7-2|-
TGTGCCAGCAGCTTAGTGGGGGCAGGGTCCCCCTACGAGCAGTACTTC
CASSLVGAGSPYEQYF
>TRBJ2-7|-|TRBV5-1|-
TGCGCCAGCCGGAGAGGTCCAGGAGCGGTAGGGGAGCAGTACTTC
CASRRGPGAVGEQYF
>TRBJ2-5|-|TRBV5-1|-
TGCGCCAGCAGCTTGCCTGTGGAGACCCAGTACTTC
CASSLPVETQYF
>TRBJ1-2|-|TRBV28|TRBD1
TGTGCCAGTGTGATGTCCCCGGGGACAGTCTATGGCTACACCTTC
CASVMSPGTVYGYTF
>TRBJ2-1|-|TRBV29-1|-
TGCAGCGTCGTTAGCGGCAATGAGCAGTTCTTC
CSVVSGNEQFF
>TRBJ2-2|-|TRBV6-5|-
TGTGCCAGCGCAAAGGGGACCGGGGAGCTGTTTTTT
CASAKGTGELFF
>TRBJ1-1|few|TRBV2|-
TGTGCCAGCGCGGGGAACACTGAAGCTTTCTTT
CASAGNTEAFF
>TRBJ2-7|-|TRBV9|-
TGTGCCAGCAGCGTAGGACAGGGAGGCTACGAGCAGTACTTC
CASSVGQGGYEQYF
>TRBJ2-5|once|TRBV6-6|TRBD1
TGTGCCAGCAGTGGCACAGGGGGCCCAGAGACCCAGTACTTC
CASSGTGGPETQYF
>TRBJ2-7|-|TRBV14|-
TGTGCCAGCAGCCAAGATAGGGGGAGATGGACAGATACCTACGAGCAGTACTTC
CASSQDRGRWTDTYEQYF
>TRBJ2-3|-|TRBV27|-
TGTGCCAGCAGGCAGTCCGGGCCTTCGAATACGCAGTATTTT
CASRQSGPSNTQYF
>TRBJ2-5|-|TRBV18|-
TGTGCCAGCTCACCGAACCTTAAGGGGTCCCAGTACTTC
CASSPNLKGSQYF
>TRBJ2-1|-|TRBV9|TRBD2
TGTGCCAGCAGCCTTAGCGGGGGAACCTACAATGAGCAGTTCTTC
CASSLSGGTYNEQFF
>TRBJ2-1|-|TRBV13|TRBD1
TGTGCCAGCAGCCGTGACAGGGGGTCCTACAATGAGCAGTTCTTC
CASSRDRGSYNEQFF
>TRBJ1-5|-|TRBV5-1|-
TGCGCCAGCAGCTCCTATGGGGGACCCAATCAGCCCCAGCATTTT
CASSSYGGPNQPQHF
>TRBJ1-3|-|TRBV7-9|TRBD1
TGTGCCAGCAGCCCCGGACAGGGGGCTTATGGAAACACCATATATTTT
CASSPGQGAYGNTIYF
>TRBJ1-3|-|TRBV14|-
TGTGCCAGCAGCTCCCTTCCGGGGGCATCTGGAAACACCATATATTTT
CASSSLPGASGNTIYF
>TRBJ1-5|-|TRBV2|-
TGTGCCAGCAGGGAGGGACCCCGGAGGGACAATCAGCCCCAGCATTTT
CASREGPRRDNQPQHF
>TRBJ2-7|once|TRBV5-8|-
TGTGCCAGCAGCGGCCGGGGAGCCTACGAGCAGTACTTC
CASSGRGAYEQYF
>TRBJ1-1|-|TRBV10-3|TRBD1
TGTGCCATCAGTGTGGGACAGGGGAACACTGAAGCTTTCTTT
CAISVGQGNTEAFF
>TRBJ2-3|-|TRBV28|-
TGTGCCAGCATTAGCGGAGCTGGGACAGATACGCAGTATTTT
CASISGAGTDTQYF
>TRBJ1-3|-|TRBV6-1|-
TGTGCCAGCAGTGCCAGAAATGGAAACACCATATATTTT
CASSARNGNTIYF
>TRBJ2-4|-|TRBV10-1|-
TGCGCCAGCAGCCCGAATGGGATTAACATTCAGTACTTC
CASSPNGINIQYF
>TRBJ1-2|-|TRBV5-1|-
TGCGCCAGCAGCCCCATCGGGCAGCGAAACTATGGCTACACCTTC
CASSPIGQRNYGYTF
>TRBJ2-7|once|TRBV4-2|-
TGTGCCAGCAGCCAAGAAACTACTAAACTCTACGAGCAGTACTTC
CASSQETTKLYEQYF
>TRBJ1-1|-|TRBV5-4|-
TGTGCCATTAGGGTCGTCGGACGGGGTGAGGCTTTCTTT
CAIRVVGRGEAFF
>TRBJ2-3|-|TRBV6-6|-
TGTGCCAGCAGTTACTCCGCAGCAGATACGCAGTATTTT
CASSYSAADTQYF
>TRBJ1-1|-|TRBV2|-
TGTGCCAGCAGCCTTGGGAGGGCGGGCACTGAAGCTTTCTTT
CASSLGRAGTEAFF